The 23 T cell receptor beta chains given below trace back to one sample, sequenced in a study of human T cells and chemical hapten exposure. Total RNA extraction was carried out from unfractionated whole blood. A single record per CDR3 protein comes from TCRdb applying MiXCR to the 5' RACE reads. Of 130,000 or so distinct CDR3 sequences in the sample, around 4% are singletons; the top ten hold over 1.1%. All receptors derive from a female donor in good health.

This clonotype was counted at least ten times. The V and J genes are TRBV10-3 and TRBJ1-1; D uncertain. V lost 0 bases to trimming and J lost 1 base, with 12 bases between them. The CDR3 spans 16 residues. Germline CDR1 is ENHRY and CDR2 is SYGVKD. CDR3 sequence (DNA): TGTGCCATCAGTGAGTCGACCGCCAGTGGGAACACTGAAGCTTTCTTT. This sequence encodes CAISESTASGNTEAFF.

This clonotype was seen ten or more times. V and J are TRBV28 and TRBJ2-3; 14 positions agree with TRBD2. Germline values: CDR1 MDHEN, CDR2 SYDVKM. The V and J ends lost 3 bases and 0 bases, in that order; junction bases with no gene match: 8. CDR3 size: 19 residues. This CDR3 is CASSLSSTSGGDSTDTQYF. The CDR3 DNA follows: TGTGCCAGCAGTTTGAGCTCGACTAGCGGGGGGGACAGCACAGATACGCAGTATTTT.

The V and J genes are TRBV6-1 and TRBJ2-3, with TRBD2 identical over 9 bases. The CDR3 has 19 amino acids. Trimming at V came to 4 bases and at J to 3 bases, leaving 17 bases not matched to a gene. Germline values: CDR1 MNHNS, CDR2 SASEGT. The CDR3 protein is CASSGNPYRTSGPTDTQYF. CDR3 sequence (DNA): TGTGCCAGCAGTGGTAACCCCTACCGCACTAGCGGGCCGACAGATACGCAGTATTTT.

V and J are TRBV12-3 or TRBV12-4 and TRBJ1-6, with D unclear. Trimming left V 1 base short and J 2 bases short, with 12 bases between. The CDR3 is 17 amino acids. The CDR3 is CASSLVYSGTYNSPLHF. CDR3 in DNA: TGTGCCAGCAGTTTAGTTTATAGCGGGACCTATAATTCACCCCTCCACTTT.

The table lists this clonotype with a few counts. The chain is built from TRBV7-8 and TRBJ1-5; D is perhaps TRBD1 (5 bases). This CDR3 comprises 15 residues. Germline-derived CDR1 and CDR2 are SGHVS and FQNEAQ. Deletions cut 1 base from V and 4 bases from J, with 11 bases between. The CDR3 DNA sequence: TGTGCCAGCAGCTTAGTCCAGGGATCAAATCAGCCCCAGCATTTT. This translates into CASSLVQGSNQPQHF.

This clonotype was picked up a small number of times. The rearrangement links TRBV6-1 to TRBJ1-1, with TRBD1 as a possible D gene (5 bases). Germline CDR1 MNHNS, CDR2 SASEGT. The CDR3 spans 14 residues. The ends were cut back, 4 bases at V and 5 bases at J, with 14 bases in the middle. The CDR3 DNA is TGTGCCAGCAGTGCGACGGGTGGGGGGACTGAAGCTTTCTTT. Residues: CASSATGGGTEAFF.

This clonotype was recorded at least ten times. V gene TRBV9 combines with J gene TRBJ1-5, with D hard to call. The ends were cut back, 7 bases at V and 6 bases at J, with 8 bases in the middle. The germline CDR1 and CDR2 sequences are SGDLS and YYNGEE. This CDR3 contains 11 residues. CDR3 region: CASGFIQPQHF. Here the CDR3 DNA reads TGTGCCAGCGGTTTCATTCAGCCCCAGCATTTT. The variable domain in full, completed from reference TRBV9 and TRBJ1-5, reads DSGVTQTPKHLITATGQRVTLRCSPRSGDLSVYWYQQSLDQGLQFLIQYYNGEERAKGNILERFSAQQFPDLHSELNLSSLELGDSALYFCASGFIQPQHFGDGTRLSIL.

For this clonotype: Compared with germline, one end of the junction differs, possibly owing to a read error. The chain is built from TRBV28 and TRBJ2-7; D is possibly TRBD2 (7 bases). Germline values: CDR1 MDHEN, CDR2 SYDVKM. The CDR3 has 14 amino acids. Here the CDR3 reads CASSRRGLSDEQYF. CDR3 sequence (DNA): TGTGCCAGCTCTAGGCGGGGGCTCTCCGACGAGCAGTACTTC.

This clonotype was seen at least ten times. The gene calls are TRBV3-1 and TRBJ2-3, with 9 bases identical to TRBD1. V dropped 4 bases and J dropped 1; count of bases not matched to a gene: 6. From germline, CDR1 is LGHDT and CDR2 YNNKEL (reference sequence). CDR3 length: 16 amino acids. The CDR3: CASSRTTGGGTDTQYF. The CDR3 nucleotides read TGTGCCAGCAGCCGTACGACAGGGGGGGGCACAGATACGCAGTATTTT.

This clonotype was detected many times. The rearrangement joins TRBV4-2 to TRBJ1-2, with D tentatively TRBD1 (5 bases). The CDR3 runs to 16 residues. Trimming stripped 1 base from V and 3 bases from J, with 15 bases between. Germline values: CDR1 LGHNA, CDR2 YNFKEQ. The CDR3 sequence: CASSQGLKGDHYGYTF. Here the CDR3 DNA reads TGTGCCAGCAGCCAAGGCCTTAAAGGGGATCACTATGGCTACACCTTC.

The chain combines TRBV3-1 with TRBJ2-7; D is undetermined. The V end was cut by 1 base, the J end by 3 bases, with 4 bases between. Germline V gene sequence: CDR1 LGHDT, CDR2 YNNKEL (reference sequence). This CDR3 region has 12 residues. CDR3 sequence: CASSQAVYEQYF. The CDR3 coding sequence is TGTGCCAGCAGCCAAGCCGTCTACGAGCAGTACTTC.

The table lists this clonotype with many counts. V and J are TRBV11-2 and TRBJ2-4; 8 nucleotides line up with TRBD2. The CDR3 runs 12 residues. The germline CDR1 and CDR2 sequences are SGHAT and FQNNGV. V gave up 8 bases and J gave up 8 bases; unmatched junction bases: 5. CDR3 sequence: CASRGGPDIQYF. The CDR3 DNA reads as TGTGCCAGCCGGGGGGGCCCTGACATTCAGTACTTC. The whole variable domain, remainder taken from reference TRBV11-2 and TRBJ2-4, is EAGVAQSPRYKIIEKRQSVAFWCNPISGHATLYWYQQILGQGPKLLIQFQNNGVVDDSQLPKDRFSAERLKGVDSTLKIQPAKLEDSAVYLCASRGGPDIQYFGAGTRLSVL.

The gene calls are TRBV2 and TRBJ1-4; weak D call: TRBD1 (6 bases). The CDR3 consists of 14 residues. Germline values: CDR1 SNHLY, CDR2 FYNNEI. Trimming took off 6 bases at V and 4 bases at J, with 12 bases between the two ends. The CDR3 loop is CASSDGQHNEKLFF. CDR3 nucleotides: TGTGCCAGCAGCGACGGACAGCATAATGAAAAACTGTTTTTT.

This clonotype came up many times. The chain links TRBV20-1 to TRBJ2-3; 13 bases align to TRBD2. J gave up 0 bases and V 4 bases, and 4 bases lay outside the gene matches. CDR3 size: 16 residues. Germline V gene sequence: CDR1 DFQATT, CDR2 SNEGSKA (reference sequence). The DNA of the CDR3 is TGCAGTGCTATACTAGCGGGGGGGGGGAGCACAGATACGCAGTATTTT. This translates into CSAILAGGGSTDTQYF.

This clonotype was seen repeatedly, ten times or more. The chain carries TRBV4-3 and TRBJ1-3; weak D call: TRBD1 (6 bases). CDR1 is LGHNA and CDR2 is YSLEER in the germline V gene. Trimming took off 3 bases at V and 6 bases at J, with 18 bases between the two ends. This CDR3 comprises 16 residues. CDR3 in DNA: TGCGCCAGCAGCCAGCCGCTAACAGGGAATAAAAACACCATATATTTT. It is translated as CASSQPLTGNKNTIYF.

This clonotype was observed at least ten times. The DNA of the CDR3 is TGTGCTAGTGCCTACTCCGGGGGTTCGTCGGGAAACACCATATATTTT. It yields the protein CASAYSGGSSGNTIYF. This chain links TRBV12-5 with TRBJ1-3; perhaps TRBD1 as D (5 bases). Germline V gene sequence: CDR1 LGHNT, CDR2 FRNRAP. Between the trimmed V and J ends, which lost 7 bases and 4 bases, there was a span of 20 bases. The CDR3 spans 16 residues.

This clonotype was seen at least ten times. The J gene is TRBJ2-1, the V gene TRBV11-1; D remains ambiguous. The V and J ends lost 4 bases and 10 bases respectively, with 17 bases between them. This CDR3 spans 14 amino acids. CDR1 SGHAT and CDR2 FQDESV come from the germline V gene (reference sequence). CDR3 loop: CASSSTPPLPEQFF. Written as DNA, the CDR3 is TGTGCCAGCAGCTCGACCCCCCCCCTCCCCGAGCAGTTCTTC. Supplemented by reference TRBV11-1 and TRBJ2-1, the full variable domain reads EAEVAQSPRYKITEKSQAVAFWCDPISGHATLYWYRQILGQGPELLVQFQDESVVDDSQLPKDRFSAERLKGVDSTLKIQPAELGDSAMYLCASSSTPPLPEQFFGPGTRLTVL.

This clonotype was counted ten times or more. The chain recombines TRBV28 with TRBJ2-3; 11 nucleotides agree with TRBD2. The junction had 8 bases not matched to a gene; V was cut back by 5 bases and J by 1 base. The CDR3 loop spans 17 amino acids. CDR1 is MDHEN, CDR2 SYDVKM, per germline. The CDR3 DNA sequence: TGTGCCAGCAGTGTACAACTAGCGGGGGTGGGCACAGATACGCAGTATTTT. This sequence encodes CASSVQLAGVGTDTQYF.

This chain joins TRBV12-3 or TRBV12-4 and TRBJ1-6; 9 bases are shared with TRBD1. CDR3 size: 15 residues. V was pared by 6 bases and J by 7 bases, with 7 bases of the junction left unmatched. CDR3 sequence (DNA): TGTGCCAGCAGCCTCCGGGACAGGGCGAATTCACCCCTCCACTTT. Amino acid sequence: CASSLRDRANSPLHF.

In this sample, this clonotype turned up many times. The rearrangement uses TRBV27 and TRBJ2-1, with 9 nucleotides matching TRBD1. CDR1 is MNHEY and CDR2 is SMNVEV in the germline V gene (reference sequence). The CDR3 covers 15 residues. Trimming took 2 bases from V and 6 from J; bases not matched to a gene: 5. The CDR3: CASSLMVTGGNEQFF. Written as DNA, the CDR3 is TGTGCCAGCAGTTTAATGGTGACAGGGGGCAATGAGCAGTTCTTC.

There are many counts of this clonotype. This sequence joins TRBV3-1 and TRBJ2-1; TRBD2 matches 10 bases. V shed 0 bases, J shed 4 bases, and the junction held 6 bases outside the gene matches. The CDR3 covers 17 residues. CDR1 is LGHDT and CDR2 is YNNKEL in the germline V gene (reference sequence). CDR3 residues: CASSQDLLAGDYNEQFF. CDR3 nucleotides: TGTGCCAGCAGCCAAGATCTGCTAGCGGGGGATTACAATGAGCAGTTCTTC.

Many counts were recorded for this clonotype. The CDR3 DNA reads TGCGCCAGCAGCCCCATGCCGGGGGGAGTCTCCTACAATGAGCAGTTCTTC. This encodes CASSPMPGGVSYNEQFF. The rearrangement joins TRBV5-1 to TRBJ2-1; TRBD2 aligns across 7 bases. The CDR3 consists of 17 residues. With V trimmed by 4 bases and J by 0 bases, 10 bases remained unmatched. The germline V gene encodes CDR1 SGHRS and CDR2 YFSETQ.

DNA of the CDR3: TGTGCCAGTAGTATACGGGGAGGGAGATCCTACGAGCAGTACTTC. Its translation is CASSIRGGRSYEQYF. The chain carries TRBV19 and TRBJ2-7; TRBD2 agrees at 7 bases. The CDR3 sequence is 15 residues long. J gave up 1 base and V 2 bases, and 5 bases lay outside the gene matches. Germline V gene lookup returns CDR1 LNHDA and CDR2 SQIVND (reference sequence).